One sample yielded the 27 T cell receptor beta chains listed below, sequenced in a study of control samples from healthy donors and cancer patients. The data were produced by immunoSEQ multiplex PCR, yet TCRdb's version contains in-frame clones alone and is incomplete. The data show around 110,000 clones, over 90% seen once. The sample was blood. The receptors shown here come from a man aged 25-40 years in good health.

The chain couples TRBV19 to TRBJ1-2; D uncertain. Trimming removed 2 bases at V and 4 bases at J, with 5 bases between. The CDR3 spans 12 residues. Per germline, CDR1 LNHDA and CDR2 SQIVND (reference sequence). The CDR3 nucleotides are TGTGCCAGTAGTATAAAGGGCTATGGCTACACCTTC. Amino acid sequence: CASSIKGYGYTF.

The rearrangement uses TRBV19 and TRBJ1-5; a weak D match, TRBD1 (5 bases). The germline V gene encodes CDR1 LNHDA and CDR2 SQIVND (reference sequence). V gave up 5 bases and J gave up 7 bases, with 15 bases separating them. CDR3 length equals 14 residues. The CDR3 sequence is CASSFGTTGQPQHF. In DNA, the CDR3 is TGTGCCAGTAGTTTCGGGACTACGGGACAGCCCCAGCATTTT.

The genes are TRBV9 and TRBJ1-4; D unclear. The germline CDR1 and CDR2 sequences are SGDLS and YYNGEE. The CDR3 contains 11 residues. The ends were cut back, 7 bases at V and 7 bases at J, with 8 bases in the middle. In DNA form, the CDR3 reads TGTGCCAGCGGCTCCGTTGAAAAACTGTTTTTT. It is translated as CASGSVEKLFF.

This sequence joins TRBV3-1 (or the pseudogene TRBV3-2) and TRBJ1-1; D gene ambiguous. V was cut by 0 bases and J by 1 base, with 6 bases left in between. Germline V CDR1 and CDR2: LGHDT, YNNKEL (reference sequence). The CDR3 consists of 14 residues. CDR3 in DNA: TGTGCCAGCAGCCAAGATATGGGGAACACTGAAGCTTTCTTT. Translating gives CASSQDMGNTEAFF.

This rearrangement joins TRBV5-4 to TRBJ2-3; possibly TRBD2 for D (6 bases). With 0 bases removed from V and 2 bases from J, the gap between germline ends came to 10 bases. The CDR3 is 15 amino acids. Germline CDR1 and CDR2: SGHNT and YYREEE (reference sequence). The CDR3 here is CASSLDGGYTDTQYF. The CDR3 DNA sequence: TGTGCCAGCAGCTTGGACGGAGGGTACACAGATACGCAGTATTTT.

The chain joins TRBV7-9 to TRBJ1-4; 10 nucleotides agree with TRBD1. The CDR3 has 15 amino acids. CDR1 SEHNR and CDR2 FQNEAQ come from the germline V gene (reference sequence). V was pared by 4 bases and J by 8 bases, with 7 bases of the junction left unmatched. The CDR3 DNA is TGTGCCAGCAGCTCTCCTGGGACAGGGGTAGAAAAACTGTTTTTT. Amino acids: CASSSPGTGVEKLFF.

This chain joins TRBV7-2 and TRBJ2-1; unclear D gene. The CDR3 consists of 13 residues. Trimming took off 1 base at V and 10 bases at J, with 11 bases between the two ends. The germline V gene has CDR1 SGHTA and CDR2 FQGNSA. The CDR3 here is CASSLGKSGEQFF. CDR3 in DNA: TGTGCCAGCAGCTTAGGAAAGTCAGGAGAGCAGTTCTTC.

This sequence joins TRBV7-8 and TRBJ2-6; D perhaps matches TRBD1 (6 bases). Germline V gene sequence: CDR1 SGHVS, CDR2 FQNEAQ. The CDR3 has 14 residues. Trimming took 4 bases from V and 8 from J, leaving 12 bases between them. Here the CDR3 reads CASSSTTGSNVLTF. In DNA, the CDR3 is TGTGCCAGCAGCTCGACGACAGGTTCCAACGTCCTGACTTTC. Combining the CDR3 with reference TRBV7-8 and TRBJ2-6 gives the whole variable domain GAGVSQSPRYKVAKRGQDVALRCDPISGHVSLFWYQQALGQGPEFLTYFQNEAQLDKSGLPSDRFFAERPEGSVSTLKIQRTQQEDSAVYLCASSSTTGSNVLTFGAGSRLTVL.

V gene TRBV14 combines with J gene TRBJ2-7; D is unclear. Germline V gives CDR1 SGHDN, CDR2 FVKESK. Deletions cut 1 base from V and 6 bases from J, with 10 bases between. This CDR3 spans 13 amino acids. The chain's CDR3 is CASSQGAISEQYV. The CDR3 region has the DNA TGTGCCAGCAGCCAAGGAGCCATTTCCGAGCAGTACGTC.

With regard to this clone: An end of the junction differs from the germline gene, which may be a read error. The chain has TRBV19 and TRBJ1-5; D may be TRBD1 (5 bases). This CDR3 has 15 residues. CDR1 is LNHDA, CDR2 SQIVND, per germline (reference sequence). The CDR3 sequence: CTSSIEEGFGQPQHF. The DNA for the CDR3 is TGTACCAGTAGTATAGAGGAGGGGTTCGGACAGCCCCAGCATTTT.

This sequence joins TRBV27 and TRBJ2-3; maybe TRBD1 (5 bases). V was trimmed by 6 bases and J by 5 bases, leaving 18 bases between them. Germline V gene data show CDR1 as MNHEY and CDR2 as SMNVEV (reference sequence). The CDR3 contains 15 residues. The DNA for the CDR3 is TGTGCCAGCAGCCCACCCCCCCAGCAGGGAGATACGCAGTATTTT. This encodes CASSPPPQQGDTQYF.

The chain recombines TRBV27 with TRBJ1-1; TRBD1 is a possible D gene (6 bases). The germline CDR1 and CDR2 sequences are MNHEY and SMNVEV (reference sequence). Trimming left V 5 bases short and J 1 base short, with 11 bases between. CDR3 length equals 14 residues. CDR3 residues: CASSPLRGNTEAFF. The CDR3 DNA sequence: TGTGCCAGCAGTCCTCTCAGGGGGAACACTGAAGCTTTCTTT.

The genes are TRBV7-6 and TRBJ2-1; D may be TRBD1 or TRBD2 (5 bases each). The CDR3 runs 18 residues. From germline, CDR1 is SGHVS and CDR2 FNYEAQ. With 2 bases removed from V and 0 bases from J, the gap between germline ends came to 17 bases. In DNA form, the CDR3 reads TGTGCCAGCAGCTTATGGGACCGGGGCAGGCTCTCCTACAATGAGCAGTTCTTC. Translated, it gives CASSLWDRGRLSYNEQFF.

The chain uses TRBV5-5 and TRBJ2-1, with 7 bases aligning to TRBD2. V shed 4 bases and J 5 bases; nucleotides not matched to a gene: 9. Germline V gives CDR1 SGHKS, CDR2 YYEKEE (reference sequence). The CDR3 extends over 15 amino acids. The CDR3 nucleotides read TGTGCCAGCAGCCCCGGACTAGGGTTTAACAATGAGCAGTTCTTC. This sequence encodes CASSPGLGFNNEQFF.

The chain carries TRBV19 and TRBJ1-6; 9 bases match TRBD1. After removal of 5 bases from V and 5 bases from J, the junction contained 19 bases not matched to a gene. CDR1 is LNHDA and CDR2 is SQIVND in the germline V gene (reference sequence). The CDR3 totals 20 residues. The CDR3 nucleotides are TGTGCCAGTAGTGGGACAGGGCTAACCCACACCCAGCGAAATAATTCACCCCTCCACTTT. As protein: CASSGTGLTHTQRNNSPLHF.

J is TRBJ1-1 and V is TRBV19, with 8 bases aligning to TRBD1. Germline-derived CDR1 and CDR2 are LNHDA and SQIVND (reference sequence). The J segment lost 4 bases and the V segment lost 3 bases, leaving 10 bases of the junction unmatched. The CDR3 sequence is 16 residues long. In DNA, the CDR3 is TGTGCCAGTAGTATTCTACAGGGGGTAGGTGGCACTGAAGCTTTCTTT. As protein: CASSILQGVGGTEAFF.

The sample holds one count of this clone. The chain employs TRBV9 and TRBJ2-3; no clear D gene. The V gene lost 3 bases and the J gene lost 0 bases, with 35 bases spanning the gap. This CDR3 comprises 23 residues. The germline CDR1 and CDR2 sequences are SGDLS and YYNGEE. DNA of the CDR3: TGTGCCAGCAGCGGTAAGGCCGAGCAAGGCTTCCCACTCGTGAGGCCTAGCACAGATACGCAGTATTTT. It translates to CASSGKAEQGFPLVRPSTDTQYF.

V is TRBV14 and J is TRBJ1-1; D is undetermined. V lost 1 base and J lost 7, with 13 bases in between. Germline V gene lookup returns CDR1 SGHDN and CDR2 FVKESK. This CDR3 comprises 14 residues. CDR3 in amino acids: CASSQGGLAREAFF. In DNA form, the CDR3 reads TGTGCCAGCAGCCAAGGAGGGTTAGCCCGTGAAGCTTTCTTT.

CDR3 amino acids: CATSRNFNQPQHF. In DNA form, the CDR3 reads TGTGCCACCAGCAGAAATTTCAATCAGCCCCAGCATTTT. This sequence joins TRBV15 and TRBJ1-5; D is ambiguous. Trimming took 2 bases from V and 3 from J, leaving 5 bases between them. The CDR3 loop spans 13 amino acids. From germline, CDR1 is LNHNV and CDR2 YYDKDF (reference sequence).

The V gene is TRBV19, the J gene TRBJ1-2, with unresolved D. The germline V gene encodes CDR1 LNHDA and CDR2 SQIVND (reference sequence). The CDR3 length is 11 residues. Trimming pared 7 bases from V and 8 bases from J, leaving 11 bases between. For the CDR3, the DNA is TGTGCCAGTACCTCGGGTGGGGGCTACACCTTC. Translated, it gives CASTSGGGYTF.

V and J are TRBV25-1 and TRBJ2-3, with D unclear. Per the germline V gene, CDR1 is MGHDK and CDR2 is SYGVNS. The CDR3 totals 16 residues. V was clipped by 4 bases and J by 0 bases, with 14 bases between them. As DNA, the CDR3 is TGTGCCAGCAGTGTGTCGGGCCCCATAAGCACAGATACGCAGTATTTT. Its protein product is CASSVSGPISTDTQYF.

The genes are TRBV18 and TRBJ2-7, with TRBD2 matching 11 bases. The CDR3 is 16 residues long. Germline trimming cut 2 bases from V and 3 bases from J; bases unmatched to any gene: 6. The germline CDR1 and CDR2 sequences are KGHSH and LQKENI. CDR3 DNA sequence: TGTGCCAGCTCACCAGGGACTAGCGGTACGTTCTACGAGCAGTACGTC. Translated: CASSPGTSGTFYEQYV.

The gene calls are TRBV5-1 and TRBJ2-5; D possibly uses TRBD1 or TRBD2 (5 bases each). Germline assignment: CDR1 SGHRS and CDR2 YFSETQ. Trimming removed 2 bases at V and 4 bases at J, with 12 bases between. This CDR3 has 14 amino acids. DNA for the CDR3: TGCGCCAGCAGCTTCAGCGACAGCGGAGAGACCCAGTACTTC. Protein sequence: CASSFSDSGETQYF.

V and J are TRBV9 and TRBJ2-6, with 7 positions matching TRBD1. J gave up 0 bases and V 3 bases, and 15 bases lay outside the gene matches. This CDR3 is 20 amino acids long. Looked up from germline, CDR1 is SGDLS and CDR2 is YYNGEE. CDR3 protein: CASSGLRPGGPTSGANVLTF. The CDR3 DNA reads as TGTGCCAGCAGCGGTCTAAGGCCAGGGGGACCCACCTCTGGGGCCAACGTCCTGACTTTC. Full variable domain (remainder filled in from reference TRBV9 and TRBJ2-6): DSGVTQTPKHLITATGQRVTLRCSPRSGDLSVYWYQQSLDQGLQFLIQYYNGEERAKGNILERFSAQQFPDLHSELNLSSLELGDSALYFCASSGLRPGGPTSGANVLTFGAGSRLTVL.

In this sample, this clone turned up once. The V call is TRBV6-5, the J call TRBJ1-1; D not resolved. V was pared by 5 bases and J by 1 base, with 11 bases between. The CDR3 length is 14 residues. CDR1 is MNHEY, CDR2 SVGAGI, per germline. CDR3 DNA sequence: TGTGCCAGCAGTCTTGTCTGGGGGAACACTGAAGCTTTCTTT. Its translation is CASSLVWGNTEAFF.

V and J are TRBV24-1 and TRBJ2-3; D not certain. The ends were cut back, 0 bases at V and 0 bases at J, with 9 bases in the middle. This CDR3 has 16 amino acids. Per germline, CDR1 KGHDR and CDR2 SFDVKD. The CDR3 nucleotides are TGTGCCACCAGTGATTTGGCCGGAACCAGCACAGATACGCAGTATTTT. Protein product: CATSDLAGTSTDTQYF.

The chain combines TRBV11-2 with TRBJ1-2; unclear D gene. CDR1 is SGHAT and CDR2 is FQNNGV in the germline V gene. Trimming took 2 bases from V and 4 from J, leaving 20 bases between them. CDR3 length: 17 amino acids. The CDR3 coding sequence is TGTGCCAGCAGCTTAAGAGGTACCGCCAACCGAGGCTATGGCTACACCTTC. This gives the protein CASSLRGTANRGYGYTF. The full variable domain, in which reference TRBV11-2 and TRBJ1-2 provide the parts outside the CDR3, is EAGVAQSPRYKIIEKRQSVAFWCNPISGHATLYWYQQILGQGPKLLIQFQNNGVVDDSQLPKDRFSAERLKGVDSTLKIQPAKLEDSAVYLCASSLRGTANRGYGYTFGSGTRLTVV.